The 23 T cell receptor beta chains below all came from one sample that was sequenced in a study of T cells in lung cancer brain metastases. TCRdb keeps only in-frame clones here, not all; method: immunoSEQ multiplex PCR. The sample holds around 1,900 clones; around 89% are singletons and the top ten take roughly 4%. Sequencing input: tumor tissue from a brain metastasis. These receptors all come from a woman aged 45-65 years with non-small cell lung cancer that had spread to the brain.

The genes are TRBV30 and TRBJ2-7; D gene unclear. Deletions cut 8 bases from V and 5 bases from J, with 19 bases between. CDR1 GTSNPN and CDR2 SVGIG come from the germline V gene (reference sequence). CDR3 size: 13 residues. CDR3 region: CATDDWAAHEQYF. For the CDR3, the DNA is TGTGCCACGGACGATTGGGCAGCCCACGAGCAGTACTTC.

The gene calls are TRBV11-3 and TRBJ2-5; 7 nucleotides line up with TRBD1. V was clipped by 2 bases and J by 3 bases; unmatched bases: 6. Germline CDR1 and CDR2: SGHNT and YENEEA. The CDR3 is 15 residues long. The CDR3 loop reads CASSLQGDRKETQYF. In nucleotides, the CDR3 is TGTGCCAGCAGCTTACAGGGGGACCGAAAAGAGACCCAGTACTTC.

The CDR3 region has the DNA TGCGCCAGCAGCCTCGGGGTAGTGGGACTTCCCACAGATACGCAGTATTTT. It codes for CASSLGVVGLPTDTQYF. The chain has TRBV4-1 and TRBJ2-3; possible D gene TRBD2, 6 bases. Germline values: CDR1 MGHRA, CDR2 YSYEKL. Trimming removed 4 bases from V and 2 bases from J, with 19 bases in between. The CDR3 consists of 17 residues.

This clone has a handful of counts. The V gene is TRBV4-1, the J gene TRBJ2-7; D is unresolved. CDR3 length equals 13 residues. Germline lookup yields CDR1 MGHRA and CDR2 YSYEKL. The ends were cut back, 4 bases at V and 7 bases at J, with 14 bases in the middle. CDR3 coding DNA: TGCGCCAGCAGCCCCCCCGGGCATGAGGAGCAGTACTTC. Its translation is CASSPPGHEEQYF.

V usage is TRBV29-1 and J usage is TRBJ2-2, with 7 nucleotides matching TRBD1. V lost 7 bases to trimming and J lost 4 bases; unmatched junction nucleotides: 6. CDR1 and CDR2 (germline): SQVTM, ANQGSEA. The CDR3 consists of 13 residues. The CDR3 coding sequence is TGCAGCGGGCGACAGGGTCGCACCGGGGAGCTGTTTTTT. Its protein product is CSGRQGRTGELFF.

The V call is TRBV7-2, the J call TRBJ2-3, with a tentative D call TRBD1 (6 bases). Germline V gene data show CDR1 as SGHTA and CDR2 as FQGNSA. Trimming stripped 1 base from V and 8 bases from J, with 19 bases between. This CDR3 has 16 residues. The CDR3 coding sequence is TGTGCCAGCAGCTTAGGAGCAGGGGCGTCCCGGGGTACGCAGTATTTT. Encoded protein: CASSLGAGASRGTQYF.

The chain uses TRBV30 and TRBJ1-5, with unresolved D. CDR3 length: 13 amino acids. The germline V and J ends were trimmed by 0 bases and 1 base, with 4 bases remaining between them. CDR1 and CDR2 (germline): GTSNPN, SVGIG (reference sequence). The CDR3 coding sequence is TGTGCCTGGAGTGTAAACAGCAATCAGCCCCAGCATTTT. Its translation: CAWSVNSNQPQHF.

The genes are TRBV18 and TRBJ2-7; D remains ambiguous. The V gene lost 1 base and the J gene lost 4 bases, with 11 bases spanning the gap. CDR3 size: 14 residues. Germline V CDR1 and CDR2: KGHSH, LQKENI. In nucleotides, the CDR3 is TGTGCCAGCTCACCACGGCAGGAGTCTTACGAGCAGTACTTC. It is translated as CASSPRQESYEQYF.

The J gene is TRBJ1-1, the V gene TRBV9; 7 bases map to TRBD1. This CDR3 is built from 15 residues. J lost 6 bases, V lost 0 bases, and 8 bases had no gene match. The V gene's germline CDR1 is SGDLS and CDR2 YYNGEE. This chain's CDR3 is CASSVVEGATSEAFF. The DNA for the CDR3 is TGTGCCAGCAGCGTAGTTGAGGGGGCAACATCTGAAGCTTTCTTT.

The CDR3 loop is CASSGPGVNTEAFF. CDR3 sequence (DNA): TGCGCCAGCAGCGGGCCCGGGGTGAACACTGAAGCTTTCTTT. The chain carries TRBV5-1 and TRBJ1-1; D unresolved. This CDR3 region has 14 residues. Deletions cut 4 bases from V and 0 bases from J, with 10 bases between. Germline V lookup: CDR1 SGHRS, CDR2 YFSETQ.

The chain carries TRBV5-6 and TRBJ2-1, with D uncertain. Germline V CDR1 and CDR2: SGHDT, YYEEEE. The CDR3 contains 15 residues. The V and J ends lost 1 base and 7 bases respectively, with 15 bases between them. The CDR3 protein is CASSLTARPYNEQFF. The CDR3 nucleotides read TGTGCCAGCAGCTTGACGGCTAGACCTTATAATGAGCAGTTCTTC.

The genes are TRBV7-2 and TRBJ2-3, with 15 bases lining up with TRBD2. The germline V gene encodes CDR1 SGHTA and CDR2 FQGNSA. After removal of 5 bases from V and 6 bases from J, the junction contained 6 bases not matched to a gene. The CDR3 has 16 amino acids. This CDR3 is CASSLSGTSGRDTQYF. CDR3 nucleotides: TGTGCCAGCAGCCTCTCCGGGACTAGCGGGAGGGATACGCAGTATTTT.

The gene calls are TRBV30 and TRBJ2-3, with D maybe TRBD2 (6 bases). Germline V lookup: CDR1 GTSNPN, CDR2 SVGIG (reference sequence). Trimming cost V 3 bases and J 4 bases, with 20 bases left between them. The CDR3 has 16 residues. As DNA, the CDR3 is TGTGCCTGGAGCGCGGGGACCCGAATCGTGGCAGATACGCAGTATTTT. It yields the protein CAWSAGTRIVADTQYF.

This sequence joins TRBV5-1 and TRBJ1-2; tentative D call: TRBD1 (5 bases). The CDR3 extends over 16 amino acids. Between the trimmed V and J ends, which lost 4 bases and 2 bases, there was a span of 18 bases. In germline, CDR1 is SGHRS, CDR2 YFSETQ. For the CDR3, the DNA is TGCGCCAGCAGCACTAATCCTGGGACGGTGAACTATGGCTACACCTTC. Protein: CASSTNPGTVNYGYTF.

This chain connects TRBV19 to TRBJ2-7; D possibly corresponds to TRBD2 (6 bases). CDR1 and CDR2 (germline): LNHDA, SQIVND (reference sequence). V lost 7 bases and J lost 6, with 10 bases in between. This CDR3 is built from 11 residues. Here the CDR3 reads CASIGGAEQYF. CDR3 sequence (DNA): TGTGCCAGTATCGGAGGGGCCGAGCAGTACTTC. The complete variable domain, with remaining parts taken from reference TRBV19 and TRBJ2-7, reads DGGITQSPKYLFRKEGQNVTLSCEQNLNHDAMYWYRQDPGQGLRLIYYSQIVNDFQKGDIAEGYSVSREKKESFPLTVTSAQKNPTAFYLCASIGGAEQYFGPGTRLTVT.

As regards this clone: This sample includes further DNA sequences coding for the same CDR3. The chain employs TRBV4-1 and TRBJ1-5; no reliable D call. The CDR3 extends over 15 amino acids. CDR1 is MGHRA, CDR2 YSYEKL, per germline. V was pared by 0 bases and J by 3 bases, with 9 bases between. Here the CDR3 reads CASSQDWPINQPQHF. The CDR3 region has the DNA TGCGCCAGCAGCCAAGATTGGCCTATCAATCAGCCCCAGCATTTT.

CDR3 sequence: CASSFTGADTQYF. In nucleotides, the CDR3 is TGTGCCAGCAGCTTCACCGGGGCAGATACGCAGTATTTT. This chain uses TRBV7-8 with TRBJ2-3, with D perhaps matching TRBD2 (5 bases). V gave up 3 bases and J gave up 4 bases, with 8 bases separating them. The CDR3 has 13 amino acids. Looked up from germline, CDR1 is SGHVS and CDR2 is FQNEAQ.

The chain employs TRBV4-3 and TRBJ2-5; no firm D call. Germline CDR1 and CDR2: LGHNA and YSLEER. The CDR3 runs to 15 residues. The V gene lost 1 base and the J gene lost 2 bases, with 11 bases spanning the gap. The CDR3 DNA is TGCGCCAGCAGCCAAGCACTTGCCGTTCAAGAGACCCAGTACTTC. As protein: CASSQALAVQETQYF.

This chain links TRBV30 with TRBJ1-3; D perhaps matches TRBD1 (6 bases). Trimming removed 2 bases from V and 0 bases from J, with 14 bases in between. This CDR3 spans 16 amino acids. The germline CDR1 and CDR2 sequences are GTSNPN and SVGIG (reference sequence). The CDR3 sequence: CAWSRGTGSSGNTIYF. The CDR3 nucleotides read TGTGCCTGGAGTAGGGGGACGGGCAGCTCTGGAAACACCATATATTTT.

The J gene is TRBJ2-7, the V gene TRBV5-1; tentatively, D is TRBD1 (5 bases). V lost 3 bases to trimming and J lost 1 base, with 14 bases between them. From germline, CDR1 is SGHRS and CDR2 YFSETQ. The CDR3 has 15 amino acids. CDR3 sequence reads: CASSSRQTRSYEQYF. Here the CDR3 DNA reads TGCGCCAGCAGCTCCAGACAGACCCGATCCTACGAGCAGTACTTC.

The chain employs TRBV7-9 and TRBJ2-5; 11 positions agree with TRBD2. Germline loops: CDR1 SEHNR, CDR2 FQNEAQ (reference sequence). The CDR3 contains 16 residues. V shed 2 bases and J 4 bases; nucleotides not matched to a gene: 6. CDR3 residues: CASSLIAGGPVETQYF. The DNA of the CDR3 is TGTGCCAGCAGCTTAATAGCGGGGGGGCCGGTAGAGACCCAGTACTTC.

This rearrangement joins TRBV7-2 to TRBJ1-1; unclear D gene. V lost 5 bases and J lost 4, with 11 bases in between. CDR1 and CDR2 (germline): SGHTA, FQGNSA. The CDR3 extends over 13 amino acids. CDR3 protein: CASSTKKGTEAFF. CDR3 nucleotide sequence: TGTGCCAGCAGCACTAAGAAAGGCACTGAAGCTTTCTTT.

The chain joins TRBV5-1 to TRBJ1-3; the D is unclear. The ends were cut back, 1 base at V and 0 bases at J, with 14 bases in the middle. The germline V gene encodes CDR1 SGHRS and CDR2 YFSETQ. The CDR3 is made up of 17 amino acids. The CDR3 loop is CASSLLPPMSSGNTIYF. The CDR3 DNA is TGCGCCAGCAGCTTGTTACCGCCAATGAGCTCTGGAAACACCATATATTTT.